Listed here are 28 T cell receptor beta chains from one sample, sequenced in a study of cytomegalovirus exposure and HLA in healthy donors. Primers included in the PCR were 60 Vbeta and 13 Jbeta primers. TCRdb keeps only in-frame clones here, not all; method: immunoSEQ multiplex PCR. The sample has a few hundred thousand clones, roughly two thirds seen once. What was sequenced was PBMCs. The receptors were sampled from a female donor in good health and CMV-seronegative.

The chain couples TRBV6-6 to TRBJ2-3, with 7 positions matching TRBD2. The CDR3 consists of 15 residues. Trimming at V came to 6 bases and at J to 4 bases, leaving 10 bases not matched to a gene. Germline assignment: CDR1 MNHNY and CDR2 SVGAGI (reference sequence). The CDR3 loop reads CASRFGGRGADTQYF. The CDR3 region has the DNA TGTGCCAGCAGGTTCGGCGGGAGAGGGGCAGATACGCAGTATTTT.

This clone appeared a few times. The CDR3 sequence: CASSLSAETNTGELFF. The DNA of the CDR3 is TGTGCCAGCAGTTTGTCGGCGGAGACGAACACCGGGGAGCTGTTTTTT. V usage is TRBV6-4 and J usage is TRBJ2-2; D unresolved. Germline-derived CDR1 and CDR2 are MRHNA and SNTAGT. CDR3 length equals 16 residues. V was cut by 5 bases and J by 0 bases, with 13 bases left in between.

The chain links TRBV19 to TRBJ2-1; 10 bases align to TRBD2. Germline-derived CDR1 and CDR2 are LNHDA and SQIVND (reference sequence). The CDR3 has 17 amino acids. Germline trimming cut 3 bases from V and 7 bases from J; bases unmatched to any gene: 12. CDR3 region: CASSIQASGRSENEQFF. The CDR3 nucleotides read TGTGCCAGTAGTATTCAGGCTAGCGGGAGAAGTGAAAATGAGCAGTTCTTC.

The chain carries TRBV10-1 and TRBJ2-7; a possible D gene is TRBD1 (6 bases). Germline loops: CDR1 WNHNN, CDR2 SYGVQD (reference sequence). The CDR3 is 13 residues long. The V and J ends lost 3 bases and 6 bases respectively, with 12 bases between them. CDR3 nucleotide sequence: TGCGCCAGCAGTGAACAGGGTAGTCTCGAGCAGTACTTC. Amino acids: CASSEQGSLEQYF.

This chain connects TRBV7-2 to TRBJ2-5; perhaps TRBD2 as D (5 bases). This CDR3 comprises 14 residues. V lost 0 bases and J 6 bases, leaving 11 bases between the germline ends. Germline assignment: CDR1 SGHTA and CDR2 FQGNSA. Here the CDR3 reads CASSLAAGEKTQYF. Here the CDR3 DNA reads TGTGCCAGCAGCTTAGCGGCCGGGGAGAAGACCCAGTACTTC.

CDR3 residues: CASSSRGMNTEAFF. The CDR3 DNA sequence: TGTGCCAGCAGCTCCAGGGGGATGAACACTGAAGCTTTCTTT. The gene calls are TRBV9 and TRBJ1-1; TRBD1 matches 7 bases. Germline assignment: CDR1 SGDLS and CDR2 YYNGEE. Trimming at V came to 4 bases and at J to 0 bases, leaving 3 bases not matched to a gene. This CDR3 spans 14 amino acids.

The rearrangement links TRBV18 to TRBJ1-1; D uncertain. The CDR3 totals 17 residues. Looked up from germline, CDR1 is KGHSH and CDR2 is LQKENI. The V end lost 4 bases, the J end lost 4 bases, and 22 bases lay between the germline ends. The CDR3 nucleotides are TGTGCCAGCTCACAAACAGCAGGCTACGATGCTGGCACTGAAGCTTTCTTT. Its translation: CASSQTAGYDAGTEAFF.

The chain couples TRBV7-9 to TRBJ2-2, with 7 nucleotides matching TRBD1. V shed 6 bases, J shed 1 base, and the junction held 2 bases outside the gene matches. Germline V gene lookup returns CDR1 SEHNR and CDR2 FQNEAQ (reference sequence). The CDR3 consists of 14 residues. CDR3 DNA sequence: TGTGCCAGCAGATGGGACAGGAACACCGGGGAGCTGTTTTTT. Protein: CASRWDRNTGELFF.

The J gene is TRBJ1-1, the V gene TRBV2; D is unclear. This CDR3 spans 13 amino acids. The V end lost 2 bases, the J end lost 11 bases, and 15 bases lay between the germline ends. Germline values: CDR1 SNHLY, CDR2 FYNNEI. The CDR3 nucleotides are TGTGCCAGCAGTGAACTATTGACTGCGCACGCTTTCTTT. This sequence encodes CASSELLTAHAFF.

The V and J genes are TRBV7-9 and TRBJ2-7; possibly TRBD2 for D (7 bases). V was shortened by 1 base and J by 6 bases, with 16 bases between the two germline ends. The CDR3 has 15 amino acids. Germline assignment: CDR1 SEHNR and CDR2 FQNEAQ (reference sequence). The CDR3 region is CASSLVGGQIGEQYF. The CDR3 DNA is TGTGCCAGCAGCTTAGTCGGGGGGCAGATCGGCGAGCAGTACTTC.

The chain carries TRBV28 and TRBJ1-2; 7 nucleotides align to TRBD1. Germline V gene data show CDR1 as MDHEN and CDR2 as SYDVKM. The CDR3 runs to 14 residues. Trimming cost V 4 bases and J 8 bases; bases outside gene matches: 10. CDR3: CASSSIKQGNGYTF. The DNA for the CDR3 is TGTGCCAGCAGTTCCATAAAACAGGGGAACGGCTACACCTTC.

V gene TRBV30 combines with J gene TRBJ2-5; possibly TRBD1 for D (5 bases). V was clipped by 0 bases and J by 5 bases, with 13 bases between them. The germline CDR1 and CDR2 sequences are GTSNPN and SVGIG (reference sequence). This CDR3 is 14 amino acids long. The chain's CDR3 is CAWSVPTGWETQYF. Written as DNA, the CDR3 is TGTGCCTGGAGTGTACCTACAGGTTGGGAGACCCAGTACTTC.

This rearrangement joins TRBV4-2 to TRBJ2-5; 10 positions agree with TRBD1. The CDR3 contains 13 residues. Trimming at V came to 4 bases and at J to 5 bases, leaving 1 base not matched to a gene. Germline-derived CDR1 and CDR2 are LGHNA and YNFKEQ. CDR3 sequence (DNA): TGTGCCAGCAGCCGGGGACAGGGGGAGACCCAGTACTTC. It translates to CASSRGQGETQYF.

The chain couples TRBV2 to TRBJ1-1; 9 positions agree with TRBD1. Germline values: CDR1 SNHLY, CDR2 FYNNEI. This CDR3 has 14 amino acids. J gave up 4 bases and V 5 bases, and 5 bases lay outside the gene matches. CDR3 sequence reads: CASSKQGAGTEAFF. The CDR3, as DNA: TGTGCCAGCAGTAAACAGGGGGCTGGCACTGAAGCTTTCTTT.

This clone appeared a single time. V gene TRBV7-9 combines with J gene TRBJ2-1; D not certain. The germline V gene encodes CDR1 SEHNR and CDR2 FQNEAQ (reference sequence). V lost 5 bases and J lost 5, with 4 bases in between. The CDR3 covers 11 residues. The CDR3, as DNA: TGTGCCAGCAGCCCGGACAATGAGCAGTTCTTC. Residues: CASSPDNEQFF.

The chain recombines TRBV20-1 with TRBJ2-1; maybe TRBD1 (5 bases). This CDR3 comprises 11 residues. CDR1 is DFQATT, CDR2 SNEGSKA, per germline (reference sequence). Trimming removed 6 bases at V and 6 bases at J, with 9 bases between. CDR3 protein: CSAIRGNEQFF. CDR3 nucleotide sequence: TGCAGTGCAATTAGGGGCAATGAGCAGTTCTTC.

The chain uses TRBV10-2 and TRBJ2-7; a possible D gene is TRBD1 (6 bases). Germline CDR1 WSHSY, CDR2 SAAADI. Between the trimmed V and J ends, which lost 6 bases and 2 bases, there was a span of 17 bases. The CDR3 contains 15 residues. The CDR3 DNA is TGCGCCAGCAGCCCGGGGCACGACAGGCCCTACGAGCAGTACTTC. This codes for CASSPGHDRPYEQYF.

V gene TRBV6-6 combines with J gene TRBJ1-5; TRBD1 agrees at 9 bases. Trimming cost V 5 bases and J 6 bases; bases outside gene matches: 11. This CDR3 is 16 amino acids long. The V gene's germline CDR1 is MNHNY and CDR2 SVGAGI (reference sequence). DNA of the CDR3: TGTGCCAGCAGTCCTCGGCAGGGACAGGGAGCTCAGCCCCAGCATTTT. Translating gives CASSPRQGQGAQPQHF.

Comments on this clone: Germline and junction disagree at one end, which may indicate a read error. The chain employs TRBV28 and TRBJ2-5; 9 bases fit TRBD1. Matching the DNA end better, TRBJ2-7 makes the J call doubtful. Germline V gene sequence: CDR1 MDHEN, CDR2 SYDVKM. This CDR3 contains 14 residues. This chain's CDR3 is CANSLWDRVNEQYF. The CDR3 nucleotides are TGTGCCAACAGTTTATGGGACAGGGTTAACGAGCAGTACTTC.

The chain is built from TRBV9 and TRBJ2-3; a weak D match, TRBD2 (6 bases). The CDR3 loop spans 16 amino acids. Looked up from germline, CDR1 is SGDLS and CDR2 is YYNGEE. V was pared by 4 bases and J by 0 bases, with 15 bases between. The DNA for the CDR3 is TGTGCCAGCAGCCCCGGAGGGGCTTCTAGCACAGATACGCAGTATTTT. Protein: CASSPGGASSTDTQYF.

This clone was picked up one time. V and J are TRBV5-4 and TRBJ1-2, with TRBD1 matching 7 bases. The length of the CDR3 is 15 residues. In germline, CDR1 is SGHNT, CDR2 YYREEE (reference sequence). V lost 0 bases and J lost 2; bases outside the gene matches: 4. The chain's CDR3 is CASSLASRGNYGYTF. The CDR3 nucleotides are TGTGCCAGCAGCTTGGCTTCCAGGGGGAACTATGGCTACACCTTC.

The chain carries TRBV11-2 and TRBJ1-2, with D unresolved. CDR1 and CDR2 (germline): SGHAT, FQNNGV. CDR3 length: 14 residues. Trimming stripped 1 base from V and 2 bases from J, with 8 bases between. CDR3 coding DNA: TGTGCCAGCAGCTTAGGGAGGGTAAACTATGGCTACACCTTC. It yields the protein CASSLGRVNYGYTF.

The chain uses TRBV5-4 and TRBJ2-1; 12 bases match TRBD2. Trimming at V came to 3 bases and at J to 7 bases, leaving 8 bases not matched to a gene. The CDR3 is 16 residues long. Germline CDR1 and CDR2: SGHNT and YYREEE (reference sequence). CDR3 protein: CASSSHRLAGVNEQFF. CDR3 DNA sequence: TGTGCCAGCAGCTCCCACAGACTAGCGGGAGTGAATGAGCAGTTCTTC.

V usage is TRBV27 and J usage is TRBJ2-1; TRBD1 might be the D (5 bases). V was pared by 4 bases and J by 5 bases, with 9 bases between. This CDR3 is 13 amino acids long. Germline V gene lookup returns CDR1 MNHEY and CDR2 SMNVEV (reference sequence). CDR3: CASSYAGNNEQFF. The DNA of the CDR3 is TGTGCCAGCAGTTATGCAGGGAACAATGAGCAGTTCTTC.

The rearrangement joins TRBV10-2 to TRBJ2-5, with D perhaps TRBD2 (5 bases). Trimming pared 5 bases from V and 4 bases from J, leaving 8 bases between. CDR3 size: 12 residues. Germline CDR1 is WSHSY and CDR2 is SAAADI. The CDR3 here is CASSLRGETQYF. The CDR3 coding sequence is TGCGCCAGCAGTTTACGGGGAGAGACCCAGTACTTC.

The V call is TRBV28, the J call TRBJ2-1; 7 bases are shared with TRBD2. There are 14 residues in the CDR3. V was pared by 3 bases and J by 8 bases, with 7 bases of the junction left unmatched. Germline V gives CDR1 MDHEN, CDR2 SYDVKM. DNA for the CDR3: TGTGCCAGCAGTTTTGGCGGGAGCAGGGATGAGCAGTTCTTC. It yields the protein CASSFGGSRDEQFF. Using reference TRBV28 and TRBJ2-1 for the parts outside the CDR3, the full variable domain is DVKVTQSSRYLVKRTGEKVFLECVQDMDHENMFWYRQDPGLGLRLIYFSYDVKMKEKGDIPEGYSVSREKKERFSLILESASTNQTSMYLCASSFGGSRDEQFFGPGTRLTVL.

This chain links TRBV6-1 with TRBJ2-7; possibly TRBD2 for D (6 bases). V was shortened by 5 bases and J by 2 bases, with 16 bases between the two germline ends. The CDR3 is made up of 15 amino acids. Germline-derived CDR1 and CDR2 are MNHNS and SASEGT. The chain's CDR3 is CASSRTGTGAYEQYF. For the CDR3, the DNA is TGTGCCAGCAGTCGTACCGGGACGGGAGCCTACGAGCAGTACTTC.

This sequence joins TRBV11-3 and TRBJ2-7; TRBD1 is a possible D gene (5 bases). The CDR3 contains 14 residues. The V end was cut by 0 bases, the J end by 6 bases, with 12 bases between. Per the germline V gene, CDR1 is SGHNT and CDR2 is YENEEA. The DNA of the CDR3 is TGTGCCAGCAGCTTAGATAGGGGTTGGAGCGAGCAGTACTTC. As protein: CASSLDRGWSEQYF.